Here is one T cell receptor (beta chain) with its context. Its target is unknown. This entry is derived from a study of shared clonotypes between healthy human individuals. Points from the study as a whole: Naive CD4 clonotypes overlapped across a handful of donors at approximately 5%.

Sequencing was performed with immunoSEQ multiplex PCR; in TCRdb, only in-frame clones are kept and a portion is missing. The table has around 1,100,000 clones, approximately 80% seen once. CDR1 and CDR2 (germline): SGDLS, YYNGEE. This CDR3 contains 17 residues. Trimming took 4 bases from V and 2 from J; bases not matched to a gene: 4. The receptor's source is a man aged 18-30 years in good health. Some clones in this sample may be carry-over from other donors' samples. The chain carries TRBV9 and TRBJ2-2; 14 bases are shared with TRBD2. Material for sequencing was memory CD4+ T cells from PBMCs. Subset indicated: CD45RA-negative fraction. As DNA, the CDR3 is TGTGCCAGCAGCCCTGGACTAGCGGGAGGTAACACCGGGGAGCTGTTTTTT. Translated: CASSPGLAGGNTGELFF.